Following are 26 T cell receptor beta chains from one sample sequenced in a study of T-cell memory formation after mild COVID-19. TCRdb re-called the 5' RACE reads through MiXCR, storing one row per CDR3 protein. The sample has about 150,000 distinct CDR3 sequences; around 15% are singletons. Sequencing was performed on PBMCs or a T cell subset sorted from them (not recorded which). These receptor sequences come from an adult woman who had mild COVID-19 (a few samples of this study predate the infection). Cell type and time point are not known.

V and J are TRBV6-2 or TRBV6-3 and TRBJ2-3; either TRBD1 or TRBD2 may supply D (5 bases each). V lost 8 bases and J lost 0, with 15 bases in between. Germline CDR1 is MNHEY and CDR2 is SVGEGT. CDR3 length: 15 amino acids. CDR3 in amino acids: CASWGRMGSTDTQYF. The CDR3 bases are TGTGCCAGCTGGGGACGGATGGGTAGCACAGATACGCAGTATTTT.

This clonotype has a handful of counts. The chain joins TRBV12-3 or TRBV12-4 to TRBJ2-7; no firm D call. The V and J ends lost 2 bases and 2 bases respectively, with 13 bases between them. CDR3 size: 15 residues. The CDR3: CASSLSENSPYEQYF. CDR3 nucleotide sequence: TGTGCCAGCAGTTTATCCGAGAACAGTCCCTACGAGCAGTACTTC.

This clonotype has only a few counts. DNA of the CDR3: TGTGCCAGTAGTATCGGGGGTGACTACGAGCAGTACTTC. Protein product: CASSIGGDYEQYF. J is TRBJ2-7 and V is TRBV19; maybe TRBD2 (6 bases). CDR1 LNHDA and CDR2 SQIVND come from the germline V gene (reference sequence). This CDR3 contains 13 residues. Trimming pared 3 bases from V and 3 bases from J, leaving 9 bases between.

This clonotype was counted ten times or more. The chain is built from TRBV27 and TRBJ2-1; D call uncertain. Germline CDR1 MNHEY, CDR2 SMNVEV (reference sequence). This CDR3 contains 14 residues. V was pared by 3 bases and J by 5 bases, with 11 bases between. The CDR3 spells CASSLYPIHNEQFF. CDR3 DNA sequence: TGTGCCAGCAGTTTGTACCCAATCCACAATGAGCAGTTCTTC.

This clonotype was detected only a few times. This chain connects TRBV3-1 to TRBJ2-7; TRBD1 is a possible D gene (6 bases). V dropped 2 bases and J dropped 3 bases, with 8 bases sitting between them. Germline loops: CDR1 LGHDT, CDR2 YNNKEL (reference sequence). This CDR3 is 13 amino acids long. This chain's CDR3 is CASSQTGSYEQYF. The DNA for the CDR3 is TGTGCCAGCAGCCAAACAGGGAGCTACGAGCAGTACTTC.

The gene calls are TRBV30 and TRBJ1-2; D gene uncertain. The CDR3 runs 12 residues. The germline V and J ends were trimmed by 4 bases and 4 bases, with 10 bases remaining between them. Germline CDR1 GTSNPN, CDR2 SVGIG (reference sequence). For the CDR3, the DNA is TGTGCCTGGACAAAAACACTCTATGGCTACACCTTC. This encodes CAWTKTLYGYTF.

The genes are TRBV20-1 and TRBJ2-1, with D maybe TRBD2 (5 bases). The germline gives CDR1 DFQATT, CDR2 SNEGSKA (reference sequence). Trimming removed 5 bases at V and 4 bases at J, with 18 bases between. This CDR3 spans 15 amino acids. For the CDR3, the DNA is TGCAGTGCTCGGGCCCCCACGGGAAGGTACAATGAGCAGTTCTTC. It codes for CSARAPTGRYNEQFF.

As for this clonotype: One junction end does not reproduce the germline sequence, and a read error may be involved. The gene calls are TRBV12-3 or TRBV12-4 and TRBJ1-5; 9 bases line up with TRBD1. The CDR3 consists of 13 residues. CDR3 sequence reads: CASSSPLGTGKDF. The CDR3 DNA sequence: TGTGCCAGCAGTTCGCCACTTGGGACAGGGAAGGACTTT.

This clonotype was found a few times. A junction end diverges from the germline sequence, so it may reflect a read error. The chain joins TRBV7-7 to TRBJ2-2; D is perhaps TRBD2 (6 bases). This CDR3 region has 15 residues. In germline, CDR1 is SSHAT, CDR2 FNYEAQ (reference sequence). The CDR3 nucleotides are TGTGCTAGCAGCTTAGCGGAGTCGGTCCCCGGGGAGCTGTTTTTT. Amino acids: CASSLAESVPGELFF.

This clonotype was seen only a few times. The chain recombines TRBV2 with TRBJ2-2; maybe TRBD1 (5 bases). The ends were cut back, 4 bases at V and 3 bases at J, with 6 bases in the middle. CDR1 is SNHLY, CDR2 FYNNEI, per germline. The CDR3 is made up of 13 amino acids. As DNA, the CDR3 is TGTGCCAGCAGTGGGGGCCACACCGGGGAGCTGTTTTTT. Protein sequence: CASSGGHTGELFF.

The rearrangement uses TRBV7-8 and TRBJ1-1; 9 nucleotides align to TRBD1. This CDR3 region has 16 residues. V lost 3 bases and J lost 1; bases outside the gene matches: 6. Germline assignment: CDR1 SGHVS and CDR2 FQNEAQ. The CDR3 here is CASSLLQGAWNTEAFF. The CDR3 DNA follows: TGTGCCAGCAGCTTGCTACAGGGGGCCTGGAACACTGAAGCTTTCTTT.

This clonotype was recorded a few times. The V gene is TRBV6-6, the J gene TRBJ2-3, with D perhaps matching TRBD1 (6 bases). Between the trimmed V and J ends, which lost 5 bases and 1 base, there was a span of 13 bases. The CDR3 has 15 residues. Germline CDR1 and CDR2: MNHNY and SVGAGI (reference sequence). The CDR3 loop reads CASSKSGAGTDTQYF. The DNA of the CDR3 is TGTGCCAGCAGTAAATCAGGGGCCGGCACAGATACGCAGTATTTT.

This clonotype has only a few counts. The V gene is TRBV19, the J gene TRBJ1-5; the D is unclear. The V gene's germline CDR1 is LNHDA and CDR2 SQIVND (reference sequence). The germline V and J ends were trimmed by 5 bases and 9 bases, with 14 bases remaining between them. This CDR3 spans 13 amino acids. CDR3 coding DNA: TGTGCCAGTAGTTTTCTTCGGGTTTGGCCCCAGCATTTT. Translating gives CASSFLRVWPQHF.

This sequence joins TRBV7-9 and TRBJ1-2, with 7 bases identical to TRBD1. Trimming cost V 1 base and J 2 bases; bases outside gene matches: 4. Germline assignment: CDR1 SEHNR and CDR2 FQNEAQ (reference sequence). CDR3 length equals 15 residues. CDR3 residues: CASSLGGGPNYGYTF. CDR3 DNA sequence: TGTGCCAGCAGCTTAGGAGGGGGCCCAAACTATGGCTACACCTTC. Drawing the rest from reference TRBV7-9 and TRBJ1-2, the complete variable domain is DTGVSQNPRHKITKRGQNVTFRCDPISEHNRLYWYRQTLGQGPEFLTYFQNEAQLEKSRLLSDRFSAERPKGSFSTLEIQRTEQGDSAMYLCASSLGGGPNYGYTFGSGTRLTVV.

V usage is TRBV10-3 and J usage is TRBJ1-5; 7 bases align to TRBD1. Germline CDR1 and CDR2: ENHRY and SYGVKD. V was pared by 0 bases and J by 5 bases, with 7 bases of the junction left unmatched. The CDR3 extends over 16 amino acids. The CDR3 loop is CAISESSTGRDQPQHF. The CDR3 DNA reads as TGTGCCATCAGTGAGTCCTCGACAGGGCGAGATCAGCCCCAGCATTTT.

This clonotype was seen at least ten times. The genes are TRBV12-3 or TRBV12-4 and TRBJ2-7; no reliable D call. The V gene lost 5 bases and the J gene lost 5 bases, with 4 bases spanning the gap. This CDR3 has 10 amino acids. CDR3 protein: CASSLNEQYF. CDR3 sequence (DNA): TGTGCCAGCAGTCTGAACGAGCAGTACTTC.

The chain employs TRBV6-2 or TRBV6-3 and TRBJ2-4; D possibly corresponds to TRBD2 (5 bases). Germline V gives CDR1 MNHEY, CDR2 SVGEGT. Trimming removed 0 bases at V and 1 base at J, with 10 bases between. CDR3 length: 16 amino acids. This CDR3 is CASSYSRDTAKNIQYF. The CDR3 coding sequence is TGTGCCAGCAGTTACTCTCGGGATACGGCCAAAAACATTCAGTACTTC.

This clonotype showed up just a few times. The chain employs TRBV6-5 and TRBJ2-2, with TRBD1 matching 7 bases. Trimming removed 2 bases from V and 7 bases from J; junction bases left unmatched: 7. The CDR3 has 15 amino acids. In germline, CDR1 is MNHEY, CDR2 SVGAGI. The CDR3 is CASSYRLPGGGELFF. CDR3 DNA sequence: TGTGCCAGCAGTTACAGGCTACCAGGGGGCGGGGAGCTGTTTTTT.

The chain links TRBV6-5 to TRBJ1-1; 8 bases agree with TRBD1. Per the germline V gene, CDR1 is MNHEY and CDR2 is SVGAGI. V gave up 2 bases and J gave up 5 bases; unmatched junction bases: 4. CDR3 length: 14 residues. The CDR3 DNA follows: TGTGCCAGCAGTTACGACAGGGGAATGACTGAAGCTTTCTTT. It yields the protein CASSYDRGMTEAFF.

The DNA of the CDR3 is TGTGCCAGCAGTTTAGCGGGAGGGGACACCGGGGAGCTGTTTTTT. It encodes CASSLAGGDTGELFF. The rearrangement links TRBV6-6 to TRBJ2-2, with TRBD2 matching over 11 bases. Germline V gene data show CDR1 as MNHNY and CDR2 as SVGAGI (reference sequence). V shed 4 bases, J shed 3 bases, and the junction held 1 base outside the gene matches. The CDR3 runs 15 residues.

This clonotype was counted between two and nine times. This chain joins TRBV20-1 and TRBJ2-7; possibly TRBD2 for D (5 bases). Germline assignment: CDR1 DFQATT and CDR2 SNEGSKA (reference sequence). This CDR3 contains 10 residues. V lost 6 bases to trimming and J lost 7 bases, with 10 bases between them. The CDR3: CSANRLEQYF. CDR3 sequence (DNA): TGCAGTGCCAACCGACTAGAGCAGTACTTC.

This chain joins TRBV28 and TRBJ1-1, with no clear D. The CDR3 has 15 residues. Trimming cost V 5 bases and J 1 base, with 14 bases left between them. CDR1 is MDHEN and CDR2 is SYDVKM in the germline V gene. CDR3 coding DNA: TGTGCCAGCAGTCCCCCCGGTGAGTGGAACACTGAAGCTTTCTTT. This sequence encodes CASSPPGEWNTEAFF.

The chain joins TRBV29-1 to TRBJ2-1; 12 bases line up with TRBD2. V shed 5 bases and J 2 bases; nucleotides not matched to a gene: 19. The CDR3 extends over 20 amino acids. Germline V gene sequence: CDR1 SQVTM, CDR2 ANQGSEA. The CDR3 coding sequence is TGCAGCGTTCGACTAGCGGGAGAGGAAGGGAGAGTTGGACCCTACAATGAGCAGTTCTTC. It encodes CSVRLAGEEGRVGPYNEQFF.

This clonotype turned up a few times. The J gene is TRBJ2-1, the V gene TRBV28, with TRBD1 as a possible D gene (6 bases). V lost 3 bases and J 8 bases, leaving 11 bases between the germline ends. CDR3 length: 13 amino acids. The germline V gene encodes CDR1 MDHEN and CDR2 SYDVKM. This CDR3 reads CASSLGAGDEQFF. In nucleotides, the CDR3 is TGTGCCAGCAGTTTGGGGGCTGGCGATGAGCAGTTCTTC.

The chain uses TRBV5-1 and TRBJ1-6, with 8 bases aligning to TRBD1. V shed 4 bases and J 10 bases; nucleotides not matched to a gene: 7. The CDR3 spans 14 residues. Germline V gene data show CDR1 as SGHRS and CDR2 as YFSETQ. CDR3 nucleotide sequence: TGCGCCAGCAGCCAAGGACAGGGCTACTCACCCCTCCACTTT. Its protein product is CASSQGQGYSPLHF.

This clonotype was detected ten times or more. The rearrangement links TRBV7-8 to TRBJ2-7; TRBD1 aligns across 7 bases. From germline, CDR1 is SGHVS and CDR2 FQNEAQ. The CDR3 consists of 15 residues. Losses at the gene ends were 1 base for V and 6 bases for J; bases not matched to a gene: 9. The CDR3 loop is CASSLVETGISEQYF. The CDR3 DNA reads as TGTGCCAGCAGCTTAGTTGAGACAGGGATAAGCGAGCAGTACTTC.